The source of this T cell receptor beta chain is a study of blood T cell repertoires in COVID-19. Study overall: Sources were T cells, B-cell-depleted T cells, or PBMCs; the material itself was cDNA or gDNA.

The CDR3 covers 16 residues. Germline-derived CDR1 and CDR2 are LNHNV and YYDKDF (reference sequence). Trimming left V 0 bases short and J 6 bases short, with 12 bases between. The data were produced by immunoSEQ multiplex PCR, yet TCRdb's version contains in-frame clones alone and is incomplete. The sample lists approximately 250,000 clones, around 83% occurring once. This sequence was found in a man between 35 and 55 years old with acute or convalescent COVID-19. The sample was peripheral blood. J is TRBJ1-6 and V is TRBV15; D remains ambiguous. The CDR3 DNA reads TGTGCCACCAGCAGAGATCTCGTTAATGTTAATTCACCCCTCCACTTT. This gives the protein CATSRDLVNVNSPLHF.